Below, 11 T cell receptor beta chains from the same sample are listed, as sequenced in a study of T-cell reconstitution after alpha-beta-depleted transplantation in children. Unique molecular identifiers were built into the TCRbeta library. TCRdb re-analysed the PCR reads in MiXCR, keeping a single row per CDR3 protein. The sample has some 200,000 distinct CDR3 sequences; about a tenth are singletons. The source was PBMCs, collected before TCRalphabeta/CD19-depleted stem cell transplant. These receptors were collected from a child under two years old with acute myeloid leukemia, due to receive a stem cell transplant.

Ten or more counts support this clonotype. This rearrangement joins TRBV24-1 to TRBJ1-2; D not certain. V was cut by 4 bases and J by 4 bases, with 9 bases left in between. Germline V CDR1 and CDR2: KGHDR, SFDVKD. This CDR3 contains 13 residues. The CDR3 loop reads CATSDRQTYGYTF. For the CDR3, the DNA is TGTGCCACCAGTGACCGACAAACCTATGGCTACACCTTC.

This clonotype was recorded many times. This chain uses TRBV28 with TRBJ2-7; no firm D call. The V end lost 3 bases, the J end lost 2 bases, and 8 bases lay between the germline ends. The germline V gene encodes CDR1 MDHEN and CDR2 SYDVKM. The CDR3 runs to 13 residues. CDR3 bases: TGTGCCAGCAGTTTGGGGTTTACCTACGAGCAGTACTTC. Residues: CASSLGFTYEQYF.

With regard to this clonotype: A clone one base away is much larger, so this may be a read error. The chain uses TRBV12-3 or TRBV12-4 and TRBJ1-2; 8 bases line up with TRBD1. This CDR3 region has 13 residues. CDR3 DNA: TGTGCCAGCAGTTTCCAACAGGGGGATGGCTCCACCTTC. Translation gives CASSFQQGDGSTF.

This clonotype was counted only a few times. The V call is TRBV9, the J call TRBJ2-7, with 7 bases matching TRBD1. This CDR3 is built from 15 residues. Trimming at V came to 5 bases and at J to 0 bases, leaving 8 bases not matched to a gene. CDR1 is SGDLS, CDR2 YYNGEE, per germline. The CDR3 protein is CASSAGTANSYEQYF. The CDR3 DNA follows: TGTGCCAGCAGTGCCGGGACAGCAAACTCCTACGAGCAGTACTTC. The full variable domain, rest sourced from reference TRBV9 and TRBJ2-7, is DSGVTQTPKHLITATGQRVTLRCSPRSGDLSVYWYQQSLDQGLQFLIQYYNGEERAKGNILERFSAQQFPDLHSELNLSSLELGDSALYFCASSAGTANSYEQYFGPGTRLTVT.

This clonotype was counted at least ten times. The chain has TRBV20-1 and TRBJ2-1, with 10 bases identical to TRBD2. V shed 6 bases and J 7 bases; nucleotides not matched to a gene: 15. This CDR3 comprises 16 residues. The germline gives CDR1 DFQATT, CDR2 SNEGSKA (reference sequence). CDR3 DNA sequence: TGCAGTGCGATTAAGCTAGCGGGAGTGGATAGTAATGAGCAGTTCTTC. Residues: CSAIKLAGVDSNEQFF.

As concerns this clonotype: A much larger clone differs by one base, so this may be a read error. The V gene is TRBV7-9, the J gene TRBJ1-4; D is undetermined. Germline CDR1 and CDR2: SEHNR and FQNEAQ (reference sequence). The CDR3 is 15 residues long. CDR3 bases: TGTGCCAGCAGCTCTAGGAGGATAACTAATGTAAAACTGTTTTTT. It specifies CASSSRRITNVKLFF.

This clonotype was counted at least ten times. This chain links TRBV29-1 with TRBJ2-1, with D hard to call. Germline V gene data show CDR1 as SQVTM and CDR2 as ANQGSEA. Between the trimmed V and J ends, which lost 5 bases and 10 bases, there was a span of 21 bases. The CDR3 sequence is 14 residues long. The chain's CDR3 is CSVFILAKRVEQFF. The DNA for the CDR3 is TGCAGCGTTTTCATTCTGGCCAAACGGGTAGAGCAGTTCTTC.

This clonotype was seen repeatedly, ten times or more. V usage is TRBV12-3 or TRBV12-4 and J usage is TRBJ1-1; D unresolved. The CDR3 has 10 amino acids. V gave up 5 bases and J gave up 11 bases, with 9 bases separating them. CDR3 sequence reads: CASSLSRAFF. The CDR3 DNA sequence: TGTGCCAGCAGTCTCTCTCGTGCTTTCTTT.

Remarks on this clonotype: A read error is possible here, since a much larger clone lies one base away. The rearrangement uses TRBV5-4 and TRBJ1-2; the match to TRBD1 covers 8 bases. The length of the CDR3 is 14 residues. Per the germline V gene, CDR1 is SGHNT and CDR2 is YYREEE (reference sequence). The CDR3 coding sequence is TGTGCCAGCAGCCAGGACAGGGTGGAGTATGGCTACCCCTTC. As protein: CASSQDRVEYGYPF.

This clonotype appeared many times. The chain recombines TRBV3-1 with TRBJ2-7, with D perhaps assigned TRBD1 or TRBD2 (5 bases each). CDR1 is LGHDT, CDR2 YNNKEL, per germline (reference sequence). The CDR3 is 13 amino acids. V was shortened by 2 bases and J by 6 bases, with 11 bases between the two germline ends. CDR3 loop: CASSQRGASEQYF. The CDR3 nucleotides are TGTGCCAGCAGCCAACGAGGGGCTTCCGAGCAGTACTTC.

This clonotype was observed many times. The rearrangement links TRBV20-1 to TRBJ2-3; a weak D match, TRBD2 (7 bases). V gave up 8 bases and J gave up 1 base, with 19 bases separating them. The CDR3 extends over 15 amino acids. Germline lookup yields CDR1 DFQATT and CDR2 SNEGSKA (reference sequence). This chain's CDR3 is CSTPGGPTGTDTQYF. Here the CDR3 DNA reads TGCAGTACCCCGGGGGGCCCAACAGGCACAGATACGCAGTATTTT.